This TCR beta chain stems from a study of T cells in Graves' hyperthyroidism and ophthalmopathy. Points from the study as a whole: Patients with ophthalmopathy were separated from those with stable hyperthyroidism by a 13 V-J model.

The CDR3 length is 13 residues. V was cut by 4 bases and J by 4 bases, with 11 bases left in between. CDR1 is MDHEN, CDR2 SYDVKM, per germline. The table lists this clonotype with many counts. Its antigen is not known. Amplified TCR beta CDR3 regions came from RNA transcripts. Researchers ran a first-round RT-PCR on the TCR CDR3 using the HTBI primer set. TCRdb redid the calling of the multiplex PCR reads with MiXCR, one entry per CDR3 protein. This table has approximately 300,000 distinct CDR3 sequences, roughly 15% appearing once. Sequencing was carried out using blood. The chain recombines TRBV28 with TRBJ2-7; maybe TRBD1 (6 bases). This clonotype was sampled from a man younger than 45 with Graves' hyperthyroidism. CDR3 loop: CASSSVDSYEQYF. CDR3 nucleotides: TGTGCCAGCAGTTCTGTGGACAGTTACGAGCAGTACTTC.